The rows below give T cell receptor beta chains drawn from one sample of a study of blood T cell repertoires in COVID-19. The data were produced by immunoSEQ multiplex PCR, yet TCRdb's version contains in-frame clones alone and is incomplete. The sample lists about 75,000 clones; roughly 87% were seen once. The specimen sequenced was peripheral blood. Every receptor here comes from a woman in her forties or fifties with acute or convalescent COVID-19. The CDR3 runs from the conserved cysteine through the conserved F or W. Each record gives: J gene, V gene, clone size, D gene, CDR3 protein, CDR3 DNA. D genes are given only for firm matches. Some rows mark clone size as missing; the rest say once, few, many or name a class of expanded clone.

>TRBJ1-6|TRBV3-1/TRBV3-2|-|-
CASSQDSGSNNSPLHF
TGTGCCAGCAGCCAAGATTCAGGGTCTAATAATTCACCCCTCCACTTT
>TRBJ1-1|TRBV5-1|-|-
CASRADGQPNTEAFF
TGCGCCAGCAGGGCTGATGGGCAGCCGAACACTGAAGCTTTCTTT
>TRBJ1-3|TRBV25-1|-|TRBD1
CASPQGAAGNTIYF
TGTGCCAGCCCCCAGGGGGCAGCTGGAAACACCATATATTTT
>TRBJ2-7|TRBV12-5|-|-
CASGHYSYEQYF
TGTGCTAGTGGCCACTACTCCTACGAGCAGTACTTC
>TRBJ1-2|TRBV24-1|-|-
CATSKGRGYGYTF
TGTGCCACCAGTAAGGGGCGAGGCTATGGCTACACCTTC
>TRBJ2-3|TRBV6-2/TRBV6-3|-|TRBD2
CASSSFVAGSTDTQYF
TGTGCCAGCAGTTCCTTTGTAGCGGGCTCCACAGATACGCAGTATTTT
>TRBJ1-1|TRBV7-2|few|-
CASSPRRDKTEAFF
TGTGCCAGCAGCCCCCGCCGGGACAAAACTGAAGCTTTCTTT
>TRBJ1-1|TRBV2|-|-
CASSVQSKAFF
TGTGCCAGCAGTGTGCAGTCAAAAGCTTTCTTT
>TRBJ1-6|TRBV19|-|-
CASRDTGRPLHF
TGTGCCAGTAGGGACACCGGTAGACCCCTCCACTTT
>TRBJ2-1|TRBV16|-|TRBD1
CASSQEGQGAIEQFF
TGTGCCAGCAGCCAAGAAGGACAGGGGGCGATTGAGCAGTTCTTC
>TRBJ2-7|TRBV29-1|-|-
CSGLASGEQYF
TGCAGCGGGCTAGCATCGGGCGAGCAGTACTTC
>TRBJ2-7|TRBV3-1/TRBV3-2|-|-
CASSQVETTTEQYF
TGTGCCAGCAGCCAGGTGGAGACCACCACGGAGCAGTACTTC
>TRBJ1-6|TRBV30|-|-
CASTDSPNSPLHF
TGTGCCTCCACGGACAGCCCGAATTCACCCCTCCACTTT
>TRBJ2-2|TRBV6-6|-|-
CASINKGGITTGELFF
TGTGCCAGCATCAACAAGGGCGGGATAACCACCGGGGAGCTGTTTTTT
>TRBJ2-2|TRBV11-3|-|-
CASRTSNTGELFF
TGTGCCAGCAGGACTTCGAACACCGGGGAGCTGTTTTTT
>TRBJ2-7|TRBV7-6|-|TRBD2
CASSASGAYEQYF
TGTGCCAGCAGCGCTAGCGGGGCATACGAGCAGTACTTC
>TRBJ1-1|TRBV30|once|TRBD1
CAWSRAGTGSTEAFF
TGTGCCTGGAGTCGAGCCGGGACAGGGAGCACTGAAGCTTTCTTT
>TRBJ1-2|TRBV7-2|once|TRBD1
CASSQTRQGNYGYTF
TGTGCCAGCAGCCAAACGCGACAGGGAAACTATGGCTACACCTTC
>TRBJ1-4|TRBV3-1/TRBV3-2|-|-
CASSQEYRDEKLFF
TGTGCCAGCAGCCAAGAGTACAGGGATGAAAAACTGTTTTTT
>TRBJ1-5|TRBV11-2|-|-
CASAPTPNSNQPQHF
TGTGCCAGCGCCCCTACCCCGAATAGCAATCAGCCCCAGCATTTT